The 30 T cell receptor beta chains in this list originate from one sample, sequenced in a study of CD4+ T cells in melanoma (dated by TCRdb to 2022 to 2024). The library came from the immunoSEQ multiplex PCR assay. The table comes from immuneACCESS by way of TCRdb, which keeps in-frame sequences with V and J called. Part of the clones is missing from these tables; in studies checked, under half for an unresolved V gene and the rest for unknown reasons. This sample is represented by around 10,000 clones; approximately 67% of them were singletons. 8% to 13% of the sample is taken by the ten largest. Sequencing was done on a sample of cells from a culture (not recorded whether cultured in vitro). These receptors originate from a human donor with melanoma.

This rearrangement joins TRBV5-5 to TRBJ2-7, with D possibly being TRBD1 (6 bases). Germline CDR1 reads SGHKS; CDR2 reads YYEKEE (reference sequence). Trimming pared 1 base from V and 0 bases from J, leaving 11 bases between. This CDR3 spans 15 amino acids. CDR3 in DNA: TGTGCCAGCAGCTTGCCGGACAGAAGCTCCTACGAGCAGTACTTC. It specifies CASSLPDRSSYEQYF.

The chain uses TRBV19 and TRBJ1-6; the D gene is possibly TRBD1 (6 bases). This CDR3 is built from 15 residues. Between the trimmed V and J ends, which lost 10 bases and 8 bases, there was a span of 21 bases. Germline CDR1 reads LNHDA; CDR2 reads SQIVND (reference sequence). The CDR3, as DNA: TGTGCCACCCCCAGGGAGTGGCGGGGGCATTCACCCCTCCACTTT. It yields the protein CATPREWRGHSPLHF.

This clone was seen only a few times. CDR3 residues: CATSLSNTEAFF. The CDR3, as DNA: TGTGCCACGTCCCTATCGAACACTGAAGCTTTCTTT. The V call is TRBV2, the J call TRBJ1-1; D remains ambiguous. The CDR3 is made up of 12 amino acids. Germline lookup yields CDR1 SNHLY and CDR2 FYNNEI. Trimming left V 10 bases short and J 1 base short, with 10 bases between.

V and J are TRBV19 and TRBJ2-2; D possibly matches TRBD1 or TRBD2 (6 bases each). The CDR3 loop spans 16 amino acids. Germline CDR1 LNHDA, CDR2 SQIVND (reference sequence). The ends were cut back, 3 bases at V and 3 bases at J, with 14 bases in the middle. The CDR3 sequence: CASSIRPGAYTGELFF. The DNA of the CDR3 is TGTGCCAGTAGTATCAGACCGGGGGCCTACACCGGGGAGCTGTTTTTT.

This chain uses TRBV12-5 with TRBJ1-5; a possible D gene is TRBD1 (6 bases). The V and J ends lost 7 bases and 0 bases respectively, with 34 bases between them. The CDR3 is made up of 22 amino acids. Germline V lookup: CDR1 LGHNT, CDR2 FRNRAP. The CDR3 DNA reads as TGTGCTAGTGCACAGACTAGGGGGTGGAGGGGGAGGCCTGATTATAGCAATCAGCCCCAGCATTTT. Residues: CASAQTRGWRGRPDYSNQPQHF.

This clone occurred a few times. V is TRBV6-1 and J is TRBJ2-7, with 7 bases that match TRBD2. Germline loops: CDR1 MNHNS, CDR2 SASEGT. The CDR3 is 14 amino acids. V shed 0 bases, J shed 4 bases, and the junction held 3 bases outside the gene matches. CDR3: CASSEASGGYEQYF. CDR3 DNA sequence: TGTGCCAGCAGTGAAGCCTCGGGGGGTTACGAGCAGTACTTC.

This chain joins TRBV5-1 and TRBJ1-4; TRBD1 agrees at 8 bases. V was clipped by 2 bases and J by 7 bases; unmatched bases: 1. The CDR3 consists of 13 residues. Germline values: CDR1 SGHRS, CDR2 YFSETQ. The CDR3, as DNA: TGCGCCAGCAGCTTCGGGACAGGTGAAAAACTGTTTTTT. Translating it yields CASSFGTGEKLFF.

V usage is TRBV6-6 and J usage is TRBJ1-6, with a possible D match to TRBD1 (6 bases). The CDR3 consists of 16 residues. V was pared by 4 bases and J by 5 bases, with 15 bases between. The V gene's germline CDR1 is MNHNY and CDR2 SVGAGI (reference sequence). This CDR3 reads CASSSTRGANNSPLHF. CDR3 bases: TGTGCCAGCAGTTCTACAAGGGGGGCGAATAATTCACCCCTCCACTTT.

The V gene is TRBV4-1, the J gene TRBJ1-2, with 7 bases identical to TRBD1. The junction had 7 bases not matched to a gene; V was cut back by 4 bases and J by 2 bases. CDR1 is MGHRA and CDR2 is YSYEKL in the germline V gene. This CDR3 contains 15 residues. The CDR3, as DNA: TGCGCCAGCAGCCTACAGGAGGGGGCGAACTATGGCTACACCTTC. This gives the protein CASSLQEGANYGYTF.

The CDR3 DNA sequence: TGTGCCAGCAGGGCTCTACAGCGGGGGAATGAAAAACTGTTTTTT. Its translation is CASRALQRGNEKLFF. V usage is TRBV6-5 and J usage is TRBJ1-4; possibly TRBD1 for D (5 bases). The CDR3 sequence is 15 residues long. V was pared by 6 bases and J by 5 bases, with 16 bases between. CDR1 is MNHEY and CDR2 is SVGAGI in the germline V gene.

V gene TRBV18 combines with J gene TRBJ2-3; D gene uncertain. The CDR3 sequence is 15 residues long. Germline V gene data show CDR1 as KGHSH and CDR2 as LQKENI. Deletions cut 4 bases from V and 1 base from J, with 12 bases between. CDR3 sequence reads: CASSREDGGTDTQYF. The CDR3 DNA reads TGTGCCAGCTCACGCGAGGACGGAGGCACAGATACGCAGTATTTT.

The chain joins TRBV7-3 to TRBJ2-6, with D maybe TRBD1 (6 bases). Trimming stripped 5 bases from V and 0 bases from J, with 8 bases between. The CDR3 is made up of 15 amino acids. Germline CDR1 SGHTA, CDR2 FQGTGA. Written as DNA, the CDR3 is TGTGCCAGCAGCATGGGGGCCTCTGGGGCCAACGTCCTGACTTTC. This codes for CASSMGASGANVLTF.

The chain joins TRBV6-1 to TRBJ2-3; perhaps TRBD2 as D (7 bases). With 0 bases removed from V and 2 bases from J, the gap between germline ends came to 15 bases. Germline assignment: CDR1 MNHNS and CDR2 SASEGT. This CDR3 spans 17 amino acids. For the CDR3, the DNA is TGTGCCAGCAGTGAAGCGCGGGGGCCCGAGTCCACAGATACGCAGTATTTT. Its translation is CASSEARGPESTDTQYF.

The chain links TRBV11-2 to TRBJ1-1; no clear D. There are 16 residues in the CDR3. Per the germline V gene, CDR1 is SGHAT and CDR2 is FQNNGV. Between the trimmed V and J ends, which lost 3 bases and 8 bases, there was a span of 22 bases. The CDR3 nucleotides are TGTGCCAGCAGCTTGGTGCAGGTAAGACGAAAGACCGAAGCTTTCTTT. It encodes CASSLVQVRRKTEAFF.

The chain carries TRBV19 and TRBJ1-5; D gene ambiguous. This CDR3 comprises 15 residues. Germline CDR1 LNHDA, CDR2 SQIVND (reference sequence). V shed 1 base and J shed 7 bases, with 14 bases lying between them. CDR3 protein: CASSIGRSTGQPQHF. For the CDR3, the DNA is TGTGCCAGTAGTATAGGCCGATCGACCGGCCAGCCCCAGCATTTT.

CDR3 nucleotides: TGTGCCAGCAGCACTCGGACACTAACCGGCACAGATACGCAGTATTTT. Amino acid sequence: CASSTRTLTGTDTQYF. The chain combines TRBV9 with TRBJ2-3; TRBD1 might be the D (5 bases). Trimming cost V 4 bases and J 1 base, with 16 bases left between them. Germline V gene sequence: CDR1 SGDLS, CDR2 YYNGEE. The CDR3 contains 16 residues. The full variable domain, its missing parts supplied by reference TRBV9 and TRBJ2-3, is DSGVTQTPKHLITATGQRVTLRCSPRSGDLSVYWYQQSLDQGLQFLIQYYNGEERAKGNILERFSAQQFPDLHSELNLSSLELGDSALYFCASSTRTLTGTDTQYFGPGTRLTVL.

The CDR3 loop is CAQRVGETQYF. DNA of the CDR3: TGTGCCCAAAGGGTCGGGGAGACCCAGTACTTC. This chain uses TRBV7-6 with TRBJ2-5; D call uncertain. The V gene lost 11 bases and the J gene lost 5 bases, with 12 bases spanning the gap. The CDR3 covers 11 residues. CDR1 and CDR2 from the germline V gene are SGHVS and FNYEAQ.

The chain couples TRBV7-2 to TRBJ2-3, with 9 bases that match TRBD2. Germline V gene lookup returns CDR1 SGHTA and CDR2 FQGNSA. The CDR3 is 15 residues long. Trimming at V came to 3 bases and at J to 5 bases, leaving 6 bases not matched to a gene. The chain's CDR3 is CASSFGTSPGDTQYF. The CDR3, as DNA: TGTGCCAGCAGCTTCGGGACTAGCCCCGGAGATACGCAGTATTTT. The full variable domain, with the rest looked up from reference TRBV7-2 and TRBJ2-3, is GAGVSQSPSNKVTEKGKDVELRCDPISGHTALYWYRQSLGQGLEFLIYFQGNSAPDKSGLPSDRFSAERTGGSVSTLTIQRTQQEDSAVYLCASSFGTSPGDTQYFGPGTRLTVL.

The V call is TRBV5-1, the J call TRBJ1-1; no clear D gene. This CDR3 is built from 15 residues. The germline V gene has CDR1 SGHRS and CDR2 YFSETQ. Trimming stripped 3 bases from V and 0 bases from J, with 12 bases between. The CDR3 sequence: CASSSTSGMNTEAFF. For the CDR3, the DNA is TGCGCCAGCAGCTCTACATCGGGGATGAACACTGAAGCTTTCTTT. Using reference TRBV5-1 and TRBJ1-1 for the parts outside the CDR3, the full variable domain is KAGVTQTPRYLIKTRGQQVTLSCSPISGHRSVSWYQQTPGQGLQFLFEYFSETQRNKGNFPGRFSGRQFSNSRSEMNVSTLELGDSALYLCASSSTSGMNTEAFFGQGTRLTVV.

For the CDR3, the DNA is TGTGCCAGCAGGGTGGACAGATACAATGAGCAGTTCTTC. It is translated as CASRVDRYNEQFF. The J gene is TRBJ2-1, the V gene TRBV2, with a weak D call TRBD1 (6 bases). Per the germline V gene, CDR1 is SNHLY and CDR2 is FYNNEI. The CDR3 runs to 13 residues. Deletions cut 6 bases from V and 4 bases from J, with 10 bases between.

The rearrangement uses TRBV5-5 and TRBJ1-3; no firm D call. The germline V gene has CDR1 SGHKS and CDR2 YYEKEE (reference sequence). The V end was cut by 0 bases, the J end by 4 bases, with 11 bases between. The CDR3 loop spans 15 amino acids. DNA for the CDR3: TGTGCCAGCAGCTTGGATAATGGGAGGGGAAACACCATATATTTT. Protein product: CASSLDNGRGNTIYF.

This chain links TRBV11-2 with TRBJ2-2; D is perhaps TRBD1 (6 bases). V lost 4 bases to trimming and J lost 3 bases, with 12 bases between them. Germline values: CDR1 SGHAT, CDR2 FQNNGV. CDR3 length: 15 residues. CDR3 coding DNA: TGTGCCAGCAGCTCTCCGGGACACTACACCGGGGAGCTGTTTTTT. Residues: CASSSPGHYTGELFF.

This clone was counted a few times. This rearrangement joins TRBV18 to TRBJ1-1; TRBD1 matches 8 bases. This CDR3 spans 13 amino acids. Germline-derived CDR1 and CDR2 are KGHSH and LQKENI. Losses at the gene ends were 5 bases for V and 7 bases for J; bases not matched to a gene: 6. The CDR3 reads CASSGTGGVEAFF. The CDR3 nucleotides read TGTGCCAGCTCAGGTACAGGGGGGGTTGAAGCTTTCTTT.

The J gene is TRBJ1-1, the V gene TRBV5-1; a possible D gene is TRBD1 (5 bases). V lost 0 bases, J lost 2 bases, and 14 bases lay in between. Germline-derived CDR1 and CDR2 are SGHRS and YFSETQ. This CDR3 has 16 residues. CDR3: CASSLVKGRANTEAFF. In DNA form, the CDR3 reads TGCGCCAGCAGCTTGGTAAAGGGGCGGGCCAACACTGAAGCTTTCTTT.

The chain joins TRBV10-1 to TRBJ2-7, with D unclear. There are 14 residues in the CDR3. The germline V and J ends were trimmed by 3 bases and 1 base, with 10 bases remaining between them. Germline lookup yields CDR1 WNHNN and CDR2 SYGVQD (reference sequence). The CDR3 loop is CASSDAYRSYEQYF. For the CDR3, the DNA is TGCGCCAGCAGTGACGCGTATCGGTCCTACGAGCAGTACTTC.

The chain carries TRBV7-9 and TRBJ2-1, with 13 bases identical to TRBD2. The V and J ends lost 5 bases and 14 bases, in that order; junction bases with no gene match: 12. The CDR3 loop spans 15 amino acids. CDR1 is SEHNR and CDR2 is FQNEAQ in the germline V gene (reference sequence). The CDR3 bases are TGTGCCAGCAGCCTAACCGGGACTAGCGGGGCTAAGGAGTTCTTC. Protein sequence: CASSLTGTSGAKEFF.

The rearrangement uses TRBV11-1 and TRBJ1-1; 7 positions match TRBD1. V shed 3 bases and J 1 base; nucleotides not matched to a gene: 2. Looked up from germline, CDR1 is SGHAT and CDR2 is FQDESV (reference sequence). The CDR3 loop spans 14 amino acids. The CDR3 region has the DNA TGTGCCAGCAGCTTGGACAGGTGGAACACTGAAGCTTTCTTT. It specifies CASSLDRWNTEAFF.

The chain recombines TRBV13 with TRBJ2-5; D is possibly TRBD2 (7 bases). Per germline, CDR1 PRHDT and CDR2 FYEKMQ (reference sequence). With 6 bases removed from V and 5 bases from J, the gap between germline ends came to 19 bases. The CDR3 is 15 residues long. The CDR3 region is CASSSPGHGRETQYF. The CDR3 DNA reads TGTGCCAGCAGTTCTCCGGGACACGGGAGGGAGACCCAGTACTTC. The full variable domain, rest sourced from reference TRBV13 and TRBJ2-5, is AAGVIQSPRHLIKEKRETATLKCYPIPRHDTVYWYQQGPGQDPQFLISFYEKMQSDKGSIPDRFSAQQFSDYHSELNMSSLELGDSALYFCASSSPGHGRETQYFGPGTRLLVL.

This rearrangement joins TRBV7-9 to TRBJ1-2, with D perhaps TRBD1 (6 bases). Trimming cost V 1 base and J 0 bases, with 9 bases left between them. CDR3 length: 15 amino acids. Looked up from germline, CDR1 is SEHNR and CDR2 is FQNEAQ (reference sequence). DNA of the CDR3: TGTGCCAGCAGCTTAGAGAGGGGGTCTAACTATGGCTACACCTTC. This translates into CASSLERGSNYGYTF. The full variable domain, rest sourced from reference TRBV7-9 and TRBJ1-2, is DTGVSQNPRHKITKRGQNVTFRCDPISEHNRLYWYRQTLGQGPEFLTYFQNEAQLEKSRLLSDRFSAERPKGSFSTLEIQRTEQGDSAMYLCASSLERGSNYGYTFGSGTRLTVV.

This clone was found once. CDR3 loop: CASSDSGRAGTDTQYF. The CDR3 DNA follows: TGTGCCAGCAGTGACTCGGGGAGGGCGGGCACAGATACGCAGTATTTT. This chain uses TRBV28 with TRBJ2-3, with 7 positions matching TRBD2. Germline CDR1 is MDHEN and CDR2 is SYDVKM. The CDR3 covers 16 residues. J was trimmed by 1 base and V by 5 bases; bases with no gene match: 9.